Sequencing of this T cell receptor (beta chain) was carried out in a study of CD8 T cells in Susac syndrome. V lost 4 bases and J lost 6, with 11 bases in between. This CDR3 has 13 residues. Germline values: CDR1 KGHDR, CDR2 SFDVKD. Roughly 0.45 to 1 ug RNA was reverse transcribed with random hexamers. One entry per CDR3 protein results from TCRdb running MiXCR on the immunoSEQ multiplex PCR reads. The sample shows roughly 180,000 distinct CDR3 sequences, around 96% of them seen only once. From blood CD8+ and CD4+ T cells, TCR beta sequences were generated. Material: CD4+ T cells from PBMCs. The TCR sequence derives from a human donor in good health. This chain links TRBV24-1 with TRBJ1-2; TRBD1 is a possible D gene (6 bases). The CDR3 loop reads CATSEPGVDGYTF. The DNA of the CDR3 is TGTGCCACCAGTGAACCAGGGGTTGATGGCTACACCTTC.